The next 15 T cell receptor beta chains were all read from a single sample in a study of cytomegalovirus exposure and HLA in healthy donors (dated by TCRdb to 2016 to 2017). Receptor amplification or capture employed the immunoSEQ multiplex PCR assay. The multiplex PCR relied on a mix of 60 forward primers for TCR Vbeta segments and 13 reverse primers for TCR Jbeta segments. As stored in TCRdb, this immuneACCESS dataset retains in-frame rearrangements with V and J assigned. A fraction of the clones does not appear; measured against another copy, unresolved V genes explain less than half of the discrepancy, and the remainder lacks a known reason. The sample profile shows around 150,000 clones; roughly 80% of them were found once. Approximately 3% of the sample is taken by the ten largest. Sequenced input: PBMCs. Receptors originate from a woman in her thirties or forties in good health and CMV-seronegative.

V and J are TRBV6-6 and TRBJ2-2; 15 positions match TRBD2. Unmatched junction bases numbered 6, after V lost 11 bases and J lost 8 bases. The CDR3 runs to 14 residues. The germline gives CDR1 MNHNY, CDR2 SVGAGI (reference sequence). The CDR3 loop is CASRTSGGAGELFF. CDR3 nucleotide sequence: TGTGCCTCCAGGACTAGCGGGGGGGCTGGGGAGCTGTTTTTT.

The V call is TRBV5-1, the J call TRBJ1-4, with 7 bases fitting TRBD1. J was trimmed by 8 bases and V by 1 base; bases with no gene match: 8. The CDR3 runs 15 residues. The germline V gene has CDR1 SGHRS and CDR2 YFSETQ. The CDR3 DNA reads as TGCGCCAGCAGCTTGCAGACAGGGAGCAAAGAAAAACTGTTTTTT. Encoded protein: CASSLQTGSKEKLFF.

In this sample, this clone turned up a few times. The rearrangement joins TRBV5-1 to TRBJ1-3, with D unresolved. Germline CDR1 is SGHRS and CDR2 is YFSETQ. CDR3 size: 15 residues. V was trimmed by 4 bases and J by 0 bases, leaving 11 bases between them. The chain's CDR3 is CASSRTPSSGNTIYF. The CDR3 bases are TGCGCCAGCAGCAGAACACCCAGCTCTGGAAACACCATATATTTT. The variable domain in full, with the rest retrieved from reference TRBV5-1 and TRBJ1-3, is KAGVTQTPRYLIKTRGQQVTLSCSPISGHRSVSWYQQTPGQGLQFLFEYFSETQRNKGNFPGRFSGRQFSNSRSEMNVSTLELGDSALYLCASSRTPSSGNTIYFGEGSWLTVV.

The rearrangement joins TRBV13 to TRBJ2-3; tentatively, D is TRBD1 (6 bases). Germline V gives CDR1 PRHDT, CDR2 FYEKMQ (reference sequence). There are 15 residues in the CDR3. V lost 4 bases to trimming and J lost 4 bases, with 15 bases between them. The CDR3 bases are TGTGCCAGCAGCTATTCCGGGACACCGGCAGATACGCAGTATTTT. As protein: CASSYSGTPADTQYF. Full variable domain (rest looked up from reference TRBV13 and TRBJ2-3): AAGVIQSPRHLIKEKRETATLKCYPIPRHDTVYWYQQGPGQDPQFLISFYEKMQSDKGSIPDRFSAQQFSDYHSELNMSSLELGDSALYFCASSYSGTPADTQYFGPGTRLTVL.

The rearrangement links TRBV5-1 to TRBJ2-1; TRBD1 aligns across 7 bases. The CDR3 is 16 residues long. V gave up 5 bases and J gave up 2 bases; unmatched junction bases: 10. Germline CDR1 reads SGHRS; CDR2 reads YFSETQ. The CDR3 sequence is CASRPRTGDPYNEQFF. CDR3 bases: TGCGCCAGCAGGCCCAGGACAGGAGACCCCTACAATGAGCAGTTCTTC.

This chain links TRBV29-1 with TRBJ1-5; TRBD1 is a possible D gene (6 bases). CDR3 length: 13 residues. Germline CDR1 is SQVTM and CDR2 is ANQGSEA. V lost 6 bases and J lost 5, with 14 bases in between. As DNA, the CDR3 is TGCAGCGTCCGATACAGGGCCGATCAGCCCCAGCATTTT. This gives the protein CSVRYRADQPQHF.

The chain couples TRBV6-4 to TRBJ2-3, with 7 positions matching TRBD2. With 4 bases clipped from V and 2 bases from J, the junction kept 9 bases outside the gene matches. In germline, CDR1 is MRHNA, CDR2 SNTAGT. The CDR3 loop spans 16 amino acids. The DNA for the CDR3 is TGTGCCAGCAGTGTATCCCCAGCGGGGTCCACAGATACGCAGTATTTT. Translating gives CASSVSPAGSTDTQYF.

The chain links TRBV7-9 to TRBJ1-2; 9 bases agree with TRBD1. Germline values: CDR1 SEHNR, CDR2 FQNEAQ (reference sequence). The ends lost 5 bases at V and 3 bases at J; junction bases unmatched: 7. The CDR3 runs 15 residues. The CDR3 bases are TGTGCCAGCAGCCCCCTCCGGACAGGGGACTATGGCTACACCTTC. It translates to CASSPLRTGDYGYTF.

The V gene is TRBV28, the J gene TRBJ2-1, with no clear D. Germline values: CDR1 MDHEN, CDR2 SYDVKM. This CDR3 is 11 amino acids long. The V and J ends lost 3 bases and 8 bases respectively, with 5 bases between them. The CDR3 sequence is CASSLRYEQFF. For the CDR3, the DNA is TGTGCCAGCAGTTTGAGGTATGAGCAGTTCTTC.

In this sample, this clone turned up once. At one end, the junction sequence differs from germline, possibly due to a read error. J is TRBJ1-1 and V is TRBV7-9; no reliable D call. Germline V gene lookup returns CDR1 SEHNR and CDR2 FQNEAQ (reference sequence). The CDR3 sequence is 12 residues long. The CDR3 spells CSSSFMNTEAFF. CDR3 nucleotides: TGTTCCAGCAGCTTCATGAACACTGAAGCTTTCTTT.

The V and J genes are TRBV15 and TRBJ1-5, with D tentatively TRBD1 (6 bases). Germline V gives CDR1 LNHNV, CDR2 YYDKDF (reference sequence). Trimming stripped 3 bases from V and 0 bases from J, with 18 bases between. CDR3 length: 18 residues. CDR3 coding DNA: TGTGCCACCAGCAGCTTCGCCGGGACACCTTATAGCAATCAGCCCCAGCATTTT. Translated, it gives CATSSFAGTPYSNQPQHF.

The chain is built from TRBV2 and TRBJ2-7; 7 bases are shared with TRBD1. The CDR3 is made up of 12 amino acids. V trimming: 5 bases; J trimming: 5 bases; junction bases outside the gene matches: 3. Germline V gene sequence: CDR1 SNHLY, CDR2 FYNNEI. CDR3 sequence: CASSQQGNEQYF. The CDR3 DNA follows: TGTGCCAGCAGTCAACAGGGGAACGAGCAGTACTTC. Variable domain in full (rest from reference TRBV2 and TRBJ2-7): EPEVTQTPSHQVTQMGQEVILRCVPISNHLYFYWYRQILGQKVEFLVSFYNNEISEKSEIFDDQFSVERPDGSNFTLKIRSTKLEDSAMYFCASSQQGNEQYFGPGTRLTVT.

The chain recombines TRBV19 with TRBJ1-1, with no clear D. From germline, CDR1 is LNHDA and CDR2 SQIVND (reference sequence). This CDR3 contains 15 residues. The V and J ends lost 3 bases and 4 bases respectively, with 15 bases between them. This CDR3 reads CASSIFARGGTEAFF. The DNA of the CDR3 is TGTGCCAGTAGTATTTTCGCACGGGGAGGCACTGAAGCTTTCTTT.

This clone was seen only a few times. This chain links TRBV6-5 with TRBJ2-7; 7 bases are a match to TRBD1. Trimming at V came to 10 bases and at J to 3 bases, leaving 9 bases not matched to a gene. The CDR3 is made up of 13 amino acids. Germline V gene data show CDR1 as MNHEY and CDR2 as SVGAGI. DNA of the CDR3: TGTGCCACCCCGGGACAGAACCTCTACGAGCAGTACTTC. This gives the protein CATPGQNLYEQYF.

This clone has only one observation. The V gene is TRBV19, the J gene TRBJ2-2; 9 bases are shared with TRBD1. The CDR3 is made up of 14 amino acids. CDR1 and CDR2 from the germline V gene are LNHDA and SQIVND (reference sequence). With V trimmed by 7 bases and J by 6 bases, 6 bases remained unmatched. Here the CDR3 reads CASMDRGNAGELFF. CDR3 bases: TGTGCCAGTATGGACAGGGGTAATGCCGGGGAGCTGTTTTTT.